These T cell receptor beta chains were read from a single sample in a study of blood T cell repertoires in COVID-19. Only in-frame clones appear in the TCRdb table, and some are missing; sequencing was by immunoSEQ multiplex PCR. This table has around 200,000 clones, around 85% appearing once. Sequenced sample: peripheral blood. These receptors all come from a human donor in a cohort sampled during active COVID-19. Each CDR3 is given with its conserved first and last residue. Each record gives: V gene, J gene, clone size, D gene, CDR3 DNA, CDR3 protein. A D gene is named only where the DNA matches it firmly. Expanded clones get a size class; other rows say once, few or many, or leave the size out.

v_call: TRBV27; j_call: TRBJ1-2; clone_size: .; d_call: TRBD1; cdr3_nt: TGTGCCAGCAGTCCCAACCCGACAGGGTACTATGGCTACACCTTC; cdr3_aa: CASSPNPTGYYGYTF
v_call: TRBV18; j_call: TRBJ2-7; clone_size: .; d_call: .; cdr3_nt: TGTGCCAGCTCCCAGGCAGGGTACTCCTACGAGCAGTACTTC; cdr3_aa: CASSQAGYSYEQYF
v_call: TRBV27; j_call: TRBJ2-7; clone_size: medium-sized; d_call: .; cdr3_nt: TGTGCCAGCAGTTTAAGGAGTGGGAGCGACGAGCAGTACTTC; cdr3_aa: CASSLRSGSDEQYF
v_call: TRBV19; j_call: TRBJ1-1; clone_size: .; d_call: .; cdr3_nt: TGTGCCAGTAGTATAACTTCGGGGATCACTGAAGCTTTCTTT; cdr3_aa: CASSITSGITEAFF
v_call: TRBV18; j_call: TRBJ2-7; clone_size: .; d_call: TRBD1; cdr3_nt: TGTGCCAGCTCACCACGACAGGGGGCTGGGGACGAGCAGTACTTC; cdr3_aa: CASSPRQGAGDEQYF
v_call: TRBV18; j_call: TRBJ2-1; clone_size: .; d_call: TRBD2; cdr3_nt: TGTGCCAGCTCACTTGGGACTAGCGGGAGGAATGAGCAGTTCTTC; cdr3_aa: CASSLGTSGRNEQFF
v_call: TRBV4-1; j_call: TRBJ1-3; clone_size: .; d_call: .; cdr3_nt: TGCGCCAGCAGCCAAGAATCGCTTTTGGGGGGATTGAGCTCTGGAAACACCATATATTTT; cdr3_aa: CASSQESLLGGLSSGNTIYF
v_call: TRBV24-1; j_call: TRBJ1-5; clone_size: .; d_call: .; cdr3_nt: TGTGCCACCGGCGGGTTGGGCACCAATCAGCCCCAGCATTTT; cdr3_aa: CATGGLGTNQPQHF
v_call: TRBV12-3/TRBV12-4; j_call: TRBJ1-2; clone_size: .; d_call: .; cdr3_nt: TGTGCCAGCAGTCCGACAGAGAACTATGGCTACACCTTC; cdr3_aa: CASSPTENYGYTF
v_call: TRBV19; j_call: TRBJ2-7; clone_size: .; d_call: TRBD1; cdr3_nt: TGTGCCAGTAGTATATTTGGGACAGGGAGCTCCTACGAGCAGTACTTC; cdr3_aa: CASSIFGTGSSYEQYF
v_call: TRBV20-1; j_call: TRBJ1-5; clone_size: .; d_call: .; cdr3_nt: TGCAGTGCTAGTTGGGGGGGCGCGGGCAATCAGCCCCAGCATTTT; cdr3_aa: CSASWGGAGNQPQHF
v_call: TRBV27; j_call: TRBJ2-3; clone_size: medium-sized; d_call: .; cdr3_nt: TGTGCCAGCAGCGCGAGGAGCGGCACAGATACGCAGTATTTT; cdr3_aa: CASSARSGTDTQYF
v_call: TRBV7-2; j_call: TRBJ1-2; clone_size: .; d_call: .; cdr3_nt: TGTGCCAGCAGCTTAGCGGACTTAGCTAACTATGGCTACACCTTC; cdr3_aa: CASSLADLANYGYTF
v_call: TRBV4-2; j_call: TRBJ2-3; clone_size: .; d_call: TRBD2; cdr3_nt: TGTGCCAGCAGCCAAGATTTACTAGCGGGAGGCCGAGCTGGATATACGCAGTATTTT; cdr3_aa: CASSQDLLAGGRAGYTQYF
v_call: TRBV4-2; j_call: TRBJ2-7; clone_size: .; d_call: TRBD2; cdr3_nt: TGTGCCAGCAGCCGGCAGCTAGCGGGAGCTTACGAGCAGTACTTC; cdr3_aa: CASSRQLAGAYEQYF
v_call: TRBV9; j_call: TRBJ2-1; clone_size: few; d_call: TRBD2; cdr3_nt: TGTGCCAGCAGCATCCTGCTAGCGGGGTCCTACAATGAGCAGTTCTTC; cdr3_aa: CASSILLAGSYNEQFF
v_call: TRBV3-1/TRBV3-2; j_call: TRBJ2-2; clone_size: few; d_call: TRBD2; cdr3_nt: TGTGCCAGCAGACGGGAGGTAGCGGGAGTCATCACCGGGGAGCTGTTTTTT; cdr3_aa: CASRREVAGVITGELFF
v_call: TRBV7-8; j_call: TRBJ1-5; clone_size: .; d_call: .; cdr3_nt: TGTGCCAGCAGCTTACAGGGAAATCAGCCCCAGCATTTT; cdr3_aa: CASSLQGNQPQHF
v_call: TRBV5-6; j_call: TRBJ1-5; clone_size: many; d_call: TRBD1; cdr3_nt: TGTGCCAGCAGCCCAGGGGGCCCCTGGGCCAATCAGCCCCAGCATTTT; cdr3_aa: CASSPGGPWANQPQHF
v_call: TRBV6-5; j_call: TRBJ1-2; clone_size: .; d_call: .; cdr3_nt: TGTGCCAGCAGTTACGTAGGGGACTATGGCTACACCTTC; cdr3_aa: CASSYVGDYGYTF
v_call: TRBV7-2; j_call: TRBJ1-5; clone_size: .; d_call: TRBD1; cdr3_nt: TGTGCCAGCAGCTATGGAGGGGGCCTTAGTCAGCCCCAGCATTTT; cdr3_aa: CASSYGGGLSQPQHF
v_call: TRBV19; j_call: TRBJ1-1; clone_size: .; d_call: .; cdr3_nt: TGTGCCAGTAGTACAATGAGAACTGAAGCTTTCTTT; cdr3_aa: CASSTMRTEAFF
v_call: TRBV11-2; j_call: TRBJ2-7; clone_size: .; d_call: .; cdr3_nt: TGTGCCAGCAGCCCGGTGGACAGTCCCTACGAGCAGTACTTC; cdr3_aa: CASSPVDSPYEQYF
v_call: TRBV6-4; j_call: TRBJ2-5; clone_size: .; d_call: .; cdr3_nt: TGTGCCAGCAGTGACTCAGGAGGGGGCGAAGCCAAGAAAGAGACCCAGTACTTC; cdr3_aa: CASSDSGGGEAKKETQYF
v_call: TRBV27; j_call: TRBJ2-7; clone_size: medium-sized; d_call: .; cdr3_nt: TGTGCCAGCAGTCCCGACCCGGGACATCTCACACACGAGCAGTACTTC; cdr3_aa: CASSPDPGHLTHEQYF
v_call: TRBV5-1; j_call: TRBJ2-1; clone_size: .; d_call: .; cdr3_nt: TGCGCCAGCAGCTGGAGCCTCTCCTCCTACAATGAGCAGTTCTTC; cdr3_aa: CASSWSLSSYNEQFF
v_call: TRBV5-1; j_call: TRBJ1-1; clone_size: .; d_call: .; cdr3_nt: TGCGCCAGCAGCTTGCAGGGCCGGAAGAACACTGAAGCTTTCTTT; cdr3_aa: CASSLQGRKNTEAFF
v_call: TRBV6-4; j_call: TRBJ2-1; clone_size: .; d_call: TRBD2; cdr3_nt: TGTGCCAGCAGTGACTCTGCGGGAGGGTACAATGAGCAGTTCTTC; cdr3_aa: CASSDSAGGYNEQFF
v_call: TRBV28; j_call: TRBJ1-1; clone_size: .; d_call: TRBD1; cdr3_nt: TGTGCCAGCAGTTACCGGGACAGGAGGTCTGAAGCTTTCTTT; cdr3_aa: CASSYRDRRSEAFF
v_call: TRBV4-2; j_call: TRBJ2-7; clone_size: .; d_call: .; cdr3_nt: TGTGCCAGCAGCCAAGCGGACAGCTCCTACGAGCAGTACTTC; cdr3_aa: CASSQADSSYEQYF
v_call: TRBV21-1; j_call: TRBJ2-7; clone_size: .; d_call: .; cdr3_nt: TGTGCCAGCGGGGAGGCTCCTGCGAGTTACGAGCAGTACTTC; cdr3_aa: CASGEAPASYEQYF
v_call: TRBV30; j_call: TRBJ2-4; clone_size: .; d_call: .; cdr3_nt: TGTGCCTGGAGTGTACGAGGGGGGGTAGGGAACATTCAGTACTTC; cdr3_aa: CAWSVRGGVGNIQYF
v_call: TRBV19; j_call: TRBJ2-1; clone_size: .; d_call: TRBD2; cdr3_nt: TGTGCCAGTAGTCCAGTCTCGCGGGGGTGGAATGAGCAGTTCTTC; cdr3_aa: CASSPVSRGWNEQFF
v_call: TRBV28; j_call: TRBJ1-3; clone_size: few; d_call: TRBD1; cdr3_nt: TGTGCCAGCAGTCACAGGGGAAGAGGAAACACCATATATTTT; cdr3_aa: CASSHRGRGNTIYF
v_call: TRBV7-9; j_call: TRBJ1-1; clone_size: few; d_call: .; cdr3_nt: TGTGCCAGCAGCAGACCCGGGGGGATGAACACTGAAGCTTTCTTT; cdr3_aa: CASSRPGGMNTEAFF
v_call: TRBV5-1; j_call: TRBJ2-7; clone_size: .; d_call: .; cdr3_nt: TGCGCCAGCAGCTTGGCTTCAGGGTTAAACGAGCAGTACTTC; cdr3_aa: CASSLASGLNEQYF
v_call: TRBV3-1/TRBV3-2; j_call: TRBJ2-3; clone_size: .; d_call: TRBD2; cdr3_nt: TGTGCCAGCAGCCAAGTCTGGACTAGCGGAAGCACAGATACGCAGTATTTT; cdr3_aa: CASSQVWTSGSTDTQYF
v_call: TRBV30; j_call: TRBJ2-7; clone_size: .; d_call: .; cdr3_nt: TGTGCCTGGAGCCGCTACGGGGAAGGGGGCTACGAGCAGTACTTC; cdr3_aa: CAWSRYGEGGYEQYF
v_call: TRBV5-6; j_call: TRBJ1-2; clone_size: once; d_call: .; cdr3_nt: TGTGCCAGCAGCTTGGATGGACAGCTCTATGGCTACACCTTC; cdr3_aa: CASSLDGQLYGYTF
v_call: TRBV4-2; j_call: TRBJ2-1; clone_size: .; d_call: TRBD2; cdr3_nt: TGTGCCAGCAGCCAAGTTGGGACTAGCGGATACAATGAGCAGTTCTTC; cdr3_aa: CASSQVGTSGYNEQFF
v_call: TRBV4-3; j_call: TRBJ1-5; clone_size: .; d_call: .; cdr3_nt: TGCGCCAGCAGCCAGTCTCTTCCTCGCGGGGGACATAGCAATCAGCCCCAGCATTTT; cdr3_aa: CASSQSLPRGGHSNQPQHF
v_call: TRBV5-4; j_call: TRBJ1-2; clone_size: .; d_call: TRBD1; cdr3_nt: TGTGCCAGCACTCCAGGGGGTCACAACTATGGCTACACCTTC; cdr3_aa: CASTPGGHNYGYTF
v_call: TRBV3-1/TRBV3-2; j_call: TRBJ1-5; clone_size: .; d_call: TRBD1; cdr3_nt: TGTGCCAGCAGCCAAGATCGAGGGTGGAGACAGGGGCCAAGCAATCAGCCCCAGCATTTT; cdr3_aa: CASSQDRGWRQGPSNQPQHF
v_call: TRBV6-5; j_call: TRBJ2-7; clone_size: .; d_call: TRBD2; cdr3_nt: TGTGCCAGCAGTTACGGGCGGGAGGGCTACGAGCAGTACTTC; cdr3_aa: CASSYGREGYEQYF
v_call: TRBV7-8; j_call: TRBJ2-5; clone_size: .; d_call: .; cdr3_nt: TGTGCCAGCAGCCGAGCAGGGGTTCGAGAGACCCAGTACTTC; cdr3_aa: CASSRAGVRETQYF
v_call: TRBV4-1; j_call: TRBJ2-3; clone_size: .; d_call: TRBD2; cdr3_nt: TGCGCCAGCAGCCAAGAGGGAGGGGGCACAGATACGCAGTATTTT; cdr3_aa: CASSQEGGGTDTQYF
v_call: TRBV29-1; j_call: TRBJ1-1; clone_size: .; d_call: .; cdr3_nt: TGCAGCGTCGCTTACAGGGCCCCAGGGAACACTGAAGCTTTCTTT; cdr3_aa: CSVAYRAPGNTEAFF
v_call: TRBV27; j_call: TRBJ2-3; clone_size: many; d_call: TRBD1; cdr3_nt: TGTGCCAGCAGTTTACTAGAGACAGGGGGCTACGCAGATACGCAGTATTTT; cdr3_aa: CASSLLETGGYADTQYF
v_call: TRBV11-1; j_call: TRBJ2-6; clone_size: .; d_call: .; cdr3_nt: TGTGCCAGCAGCTTACGAGGTGCTGGGGCCAACGTCCTGACTTTC; cdr3_aa: CASSLRGAGANVLTF
v_call: TRBV6-5; j_call: TRBJ2-6; clone_size: .; d_call: .; cdr3_nt: TGTGCCAGCAGGCTGGACAGCGGTGGGGCCAACGTCCTGACTTTC; cdr3_aa: CASRLDSGGANVLTF
v_call: TRBV5-6; j_call: TRBJ1-1; clone_size: few; d_call: TRBD1; cdr3_nt: TGTGCCAGCAGCATTGGGACAGGGAACACTGAAGCTTTCTTT; cdr3_aa: CASSIGTGNTEAFF
v_call: TRBV9; j_call: TRBJ2-3; clone_size: once; d_call: .; cdr3_nt: TGTGCCAGCAGCTCAAGACAGTTAGATACGCAGTATTTT; cdr3_aa: CASSSRQLDTQYF
v_call: TRBV28; j_call: TRBJ1-2; clone_size: few; d_call: .; cdr3_nt: TGTGCCAGCAGTTCGGACAGATACGTGACCTATGGCTACACCTTC; cdr3_aa: CASSSDRYVTYGYTF
v_call: TRBV30; j_call: TRBJ2-3; clone_size: .; d_call: .; cdr3_nt: TGTGCCTGGAGTGTACGAAACAGGAGACCCGAAGATACGCAGTATTTT; cdr3_aa: CAWSVRNRRPEDTQYF
v_call: TRBV27; j_call: TRBJ2-7; clone_size: .; d_call: .; cdr3_nt: TGTGCCAGCAGTTTAGGGGGCCTCTCCTACGAGCAGTACTTC; cdr3_aa: CASSLGGLSYEQYF
v_call: TRBV27; j_call: TRBJ1-6; clone_size: .; d_call: .; cdr3_nt: TGTGCCAGCAGCCGACCGGGGCCCCTCCACTTT; cdr3_aa: CASSRPGPLHF
v_call: TRBV6-1; j_call: TRBJ2-5; clone_size: .; d_call: TRBD2; cdr3_nt: TGTGCCAGCAGTGAACATGAGCGGGACCCTCGGGAGACCCAGTACTTC; cdr3_aa: CASSEHERDPRETQYF
v_call: TRBV7-9; j_call: TRBJ1-1; clone_size: .; d_call: .; cdr3_nt: TGTGCCAGCAGCGTAATACAGTGGAACACTGAAGCTTTCTTT; cdr3_aa: CASSVIQWNTEAFF
v_call: TRBV6-5; j_call: TRBJ2-7; clone_size: .; d_call: TRBD1; cdr3_nt: TGTGCCAGCAGGAGACAGGGGGCAACTACCTACGAGCAGTACTTC; cdr3_aa: CASRRQGATTYEQYF
v_call: TRBV5-4; j_call: TRBJ2-7; clone_size: .; d_call: .; cdr3_nt: TGTGCCAGCAGCTTTGACAGCCACTACGAGCAGTACTTC; cdr3_aa: CASSFDSHYEQYF